These 20 T cell receptor beta chains came from one sample sequenced in a study of blood T cells in healthy people across ages. Sample-barcoded 5' priming and a J-beta primer mix drove a second PCR of about 7 to 12 cycles. Each CDR3 protein is one row after TCRdb ran MiXCR on the 5' RACE reads. The sample holds about 900,000 distinct CDR3 sequences, roughly 60% seen once. Material for sequencing was blood. Receptor source: a man aged 25-45 years in good health.

The chain couples TRBV4-3 to TRBJ2-7; perhaps D is TRBD1 or TRBD2 (5 bases each). Germline-derived CDR1 and CDR2 are LGHNA and YSLEER. Trimming pared 4 bases from V and 2 bases from J, leaving 9 bases between. The CDR3 has 13 residues. For the CDR3, the DNA is TGCGCCAGCAGCCCGGGACGGGCCTACGAGCAGTACTTC. It yields the protein CASSPGRAYEQYF.

V and J are TRBV19 and TRBJ2-1, with D perhaps given as TRBD1 or TRBD2 (5 bases each). There are 13 residues in the CDR3. CDR1 LNHDA and CDR2 SQIVND come from the germline V gene (reference sequence). V lost 6 bases and J 10 bases, leaving 16 bases between the germline ends. The CDR3 bases are TGTGCCAGTAGCCTTAACCGGGACCTGGAGCAGTTCTTC. This sequence encodes CASSLNRDLEQFF.

The chain combines TRBV7-9 with TRBJ1-4, with 10 bases fitting TRBD1. With V trimmed by 5 bases and J by 8 bases, 8 bases remained unmatched. The CDR3 runs 15 residues. Germline V lookup: CDR1 SEHNR, CDR2 FQNEAQ (reference sequence). This CDR3 is CASSVTGTGVEKLFF. The CDR3 DNA reads as TGTGCCAGCAGCGTTACCGGGACAGGGGTGGAAAAACTGTTTTTT.

The genes are TRBV28 and TRBJ2-1, with 7 bases that match TRBD1. Germline V CDR1 and CDR2: MDHEN, SYDVKM. The V segment lost 5 bases and the J segment 8 bases; nucleotides outside the gene matches: 12. The CDR3 extends over 15 amino acids. The DNA for the CDR3 is TGTGCCAGCAGTCCAGGGGGTAGTAAAGCCGATGAGCAGTTCTTC. It codes for CASSPGGSKADEQFF. Using reference TRBV28 and TRBJ2-1 for the parts outside the CDR3, the full variable domain is DVKVTQSSRYLVKRTGEKVFLECVQDMDHENMFWYRQDPGLGLRLIYFSYDVKMKEKGDIPEGYSVSREKKERFSLILESASTNQTSMYLCASSPGGSKADEQFFGPGTRLTVL.

The genes are TRBV3-1 and TRBJ2-1; TRBD2 matches at 7 bases. V was clipped by 5 bases and J by 3 bases; unmatched bases: 4. This CDR3 contains 14 residues. Germline V gene data show CDR1 as LGHDT and CDR2 as YNNKEL (reference sequence). The CDR3 DNA is TGTGCCAGCAGCTCCACTAGCGTCTACAATGAGCAGTTCTTC. It yields the protein CASSSTSVYNEQFF.

The rearrangement joins TRBV5-1 to TRBJ2-7, with D maybe TRBD2 (6 bases). The germline V gene encodes CDR1 SGHRS and CDR2 YFSETQ. Deletions cut 7 bases from V and 10 bases from J, with 12 bases between. The CDR3 is made up of 10 amino acids. This CDR3 is CASRGEVQYF. The CDR3 nucleotides read TGCGCCAGCCGCGGGGAGGTCCAGTACTTC.

The chain is built from TRBV9 and TRBJ2-5; a weak D match, TRBD1 (7 bases). Germline CDR1 reads SGDLS; CDR2 reads YYNGEE. V lost 3 bases to trimming and J lost 13 bases, with 19 bases between them. The CDR3 consists of 13 residues. The CDR3 sequence is CASSGRGDRAPYF. DNA for the CDR3: TGTGCCAGCAGCGGAAGGGGGGACAGAGCCCCGTACTTC.

The CDR3 loop reads CASSQDAGPIRDLYEQYF. DNA for the CDR3: TGTGCCAGCAGCCAAGATGCGGGGCCCATAAGGGACCTCTACGAGCAGTACTTC. This chain joins TRBV4-2 and TRBJ2-7, with a possible D match to TRBD2 (6 bases). The CDR3 is 18 residues long. V was clipped by 0 bases and J by 3 bases, with 21 bases between them. Looked up from germline, CDR1 is LGHNA and CDR2 is YNFKEQ.

The table lists this clonotype with a few counts. V gene TRBV3-1 combines with J gene TRBJ2-3; TRBD1 is a possible D gene (6 bases). The CDR3 runs to 17 residues. The germline gives CDR1 LGHDT, CDR2 YNNKEL (reference sequence). The ends were cut back, 4 bases at V and 10 bases at J, with 27 bases in the middle. In DNA, the CDR3 is TGTGCCAGCAGCCCTACTTCAGGGGTATCTAGAGTCTTAGCGCAGTATTTT. Amino acids: CASSPTSGVSRVLAQYF.

This clonotype was counted ten times or more. The chain uses TRBV7-2 and TRBJ2-1; D is undetermined. This CDR3 comprises 13 residues. Trimming cost V 10 bases and J 4 bases, with 14 bases left between them. The germline V gene encodes CDR1 SGHTA and CDR2 FQGNSA. CDR3: CATQPYQYNEQFF. CDR3 coding DNA: TGTGCCACCCAACCTTATCAGTACAATGAGCAGTTCTTC. Using reference TRBV7-2 and TRBJ2-1 for the parts outside the CDR3, the full variable domain is GAGVSQSPSNKVTEKGKDVELRCDPISGHTALYWYRQSLGQGLEFLIYFQGNSAPDKSGLPSDRFSAERTGGSVSTLTIQRTQQEDSAVYLCATQPYQYNEQFFGPGTRLTVL.

This chain uses TRBV4-3 with TRBJ1-4; no clear D. This CDR3 has 16 residues. In germline, CDR1 is LGHNA, CDR2 YSLEER. V gave up 0 bases and J gave up 8 bases, with 16 bases separating them. The CDR3 is CASSQDALNSWEKLFF. As DNA, the CDR3 is TGCGCCAGCAGCCAAGATGCCCTGAACAGTTGGGAAAAACTGTTTTTT.

The V call is TRBV4-2, the J call TRBJ2-5, with 9 bases lining up with TRBD1. The closer fit of TRBJ2-7 to the DNA end suggests the J call may be wrong. The length of the CDR3 is 16 residues. Germline-derived CDR1 and CDR2 are LGHNA and YNFKEQ. CDR3 sequence (DNA): TGTGCCAGCAGCCAGGCCAGGACAGGGGTTGGCTACGAGCAGTACTTC. Amino acids: CASSQARTGVGYEQYF.

This clonotype has only a few counts. This chain connects TRBV5-1 to TRBJ2-7, with D maybe TRBD1 (7 bases). Trimming removed 1 base at V and 12 bases at J, with 20 bases between. CDR1 and CDR2 (germline): SGHRS, YFSETQ. This CDR3 has 14 residues. CDR3 protein: CASSLNAGTANPYF. The CDR3 DNA reads TGCGCCAGCAGCTTGAATGCGGGGACAGCCAACCCGTACTTC. The variable domain in full, completed from reference TRBV5-1 and TRBJ2-7, reads KAGVTQTPRYLIKTRGQQVTLSCSPISGHRSVSWYQQTPGQGLQFLFEYFSETQRNKGNFPGRFSGRQFSNSRSEMNVSTLELGDSALYLCASSLNAGTANPYFGPGTRLTVT.

The CDR3 region has the DNA TGTGCCAGCAGCCCACAAGACAGGGGGCTCTACGAGCAGTACTTC. Residues: CASSPQDRGLYEQYF. The genes are TRBV4-2 and TRBJ2-7; TRBD1 matches at 10 bases. Losses at the gene ends were 4 bases for V and 3 bases for J; bases not matched to a gene: 6. This CDR3 spans 15 amino acids. Germline V gives CDR1 LGHNA, CDR2 YNFKEQ.

The chain joins TRBV6-5 to TRBJ2-3, with 14 positions matching TRBD2. This CDR3 region has 18 residues. Germline V CDR1 and CDR2: MNHEY, SVGAGI. V lost 2 bases, J lost 1 base, and 5 bases stayed unmatched. The CDR3 loop reads CASSYPGTSGGGTDTQYF. The CDR3 DNA sequence: TGTGCCAGCAGTTACCCCGGGACTAGCGGGGGAGGCACAGATACGCAGTATTTT.

The V and J genes are TRBV3-1 and TRBJ2-1, with D perhaps matching TRBD1 or TRBD2 (6 bases each). The germline gives CDR1 LGHDT, CDR2 YNNKEL (reference sequence). The CDR3 extends over 16 amino acids. The ends were cut back, 2 bases at V and 2 bases at J, with 13 bases in the middle. CDR3 in amino acids: CASSQFGGPTYNEQFF. The DNA of the CDR3 is TGTGCCAGCAGCCAATTTGGGGGGCCAACCTACAATGAGCAGTTCTTC.

This clonotype showed up just a few times. The rearrangement uses TRBV7-2 and TRBJ2-5, with D perhaps TRBD2 (6 bases). Germline V gene sequence: CDR1 SGHTA, CDR2 FQGNSA. CDR3 length: 13 residues. V was shortened by 4 bases and J by 6 bases, with 12 bases between the two germline ends. CDR3 loop: CASSSGARQTQYF. The CDR3 nucleotides read TGTGCCAGCAGCTCGGGAGCTCGGCAGACCCAGTACTTC.

The V gene is TRBV9, the J gene TRBJ1-1; D possibly corresponds to TRBD1 (5 bases). Between the trimmed V and J ends, which lost 0 bases and 6 bases, there was a span of 12 bases. In germline, CDR1 is SGDLS, CDR2 YYNGEE. The CDR3 consists of 14 residues. The CDR3 loop reads CASSVDGGESEAFF. CDR3 bases: TGTGCCAGCAGCGTAGACGGGGGTGAATCTGAAGCTTTCTTT.

CDR3 DNA sequence: TGTGCCAGCAGCGTACGACAGGACCCGGCCGAGCAGTACTTC. Protein sequence: CASSVRQDPAEQYF. V gene TRBV9 combines with J gene TRBJ2-7; TRBD1 is a possible D gene (6 bases). The V end was cut by 1 base, the J end by 6 bases, with 14 bases between. Germline V gene lookup returns CDR1 SGDLS and CDR2 YYNGEE. CDR3 length equals 14 residues.

This rearrangement joins TRBV9 to TRBJ1-2; possibly TRBD1 for D (5 bases). CDR1 and CDR2 (germline): SGDLS, YYNGEE. The CDR3 length is 15 residues. Trimming removed 3 bases at V and 4 bases at J, with 16 bases between. CDR3 in amino acids: CASSGQNSRLYGYTF. DNA of the CDR3: TGTGCCAGCAGCGGACAGAATTCTAGGCTCTATGGCTACACCTTC. Together with reference TRBV9 and TRBJ1-2, the CDR3 gives the full variable domain: DSGVTQTPKHLITATGQRVTLRCSPRSGDLSVYWYQQSLDQGLQFLIQYYNGEERAKGNILERFSAQQFPDLHSELNLSSLELGDSALYFCASSGQNSRLYGYTFGSGTRLTVV.